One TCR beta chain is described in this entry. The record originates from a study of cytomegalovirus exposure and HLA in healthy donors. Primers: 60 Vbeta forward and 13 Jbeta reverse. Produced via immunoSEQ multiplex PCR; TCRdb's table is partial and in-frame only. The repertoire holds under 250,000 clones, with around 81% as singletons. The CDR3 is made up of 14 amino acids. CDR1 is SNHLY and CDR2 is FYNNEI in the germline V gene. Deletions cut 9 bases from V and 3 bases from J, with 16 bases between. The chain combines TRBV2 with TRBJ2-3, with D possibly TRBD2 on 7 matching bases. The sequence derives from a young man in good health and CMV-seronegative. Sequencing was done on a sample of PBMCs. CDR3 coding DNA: TGTGCCAGAGGGGGGGCAGGGAGGACAGATACGCAGTATTTT. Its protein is CARGGAGRTDTQYF.